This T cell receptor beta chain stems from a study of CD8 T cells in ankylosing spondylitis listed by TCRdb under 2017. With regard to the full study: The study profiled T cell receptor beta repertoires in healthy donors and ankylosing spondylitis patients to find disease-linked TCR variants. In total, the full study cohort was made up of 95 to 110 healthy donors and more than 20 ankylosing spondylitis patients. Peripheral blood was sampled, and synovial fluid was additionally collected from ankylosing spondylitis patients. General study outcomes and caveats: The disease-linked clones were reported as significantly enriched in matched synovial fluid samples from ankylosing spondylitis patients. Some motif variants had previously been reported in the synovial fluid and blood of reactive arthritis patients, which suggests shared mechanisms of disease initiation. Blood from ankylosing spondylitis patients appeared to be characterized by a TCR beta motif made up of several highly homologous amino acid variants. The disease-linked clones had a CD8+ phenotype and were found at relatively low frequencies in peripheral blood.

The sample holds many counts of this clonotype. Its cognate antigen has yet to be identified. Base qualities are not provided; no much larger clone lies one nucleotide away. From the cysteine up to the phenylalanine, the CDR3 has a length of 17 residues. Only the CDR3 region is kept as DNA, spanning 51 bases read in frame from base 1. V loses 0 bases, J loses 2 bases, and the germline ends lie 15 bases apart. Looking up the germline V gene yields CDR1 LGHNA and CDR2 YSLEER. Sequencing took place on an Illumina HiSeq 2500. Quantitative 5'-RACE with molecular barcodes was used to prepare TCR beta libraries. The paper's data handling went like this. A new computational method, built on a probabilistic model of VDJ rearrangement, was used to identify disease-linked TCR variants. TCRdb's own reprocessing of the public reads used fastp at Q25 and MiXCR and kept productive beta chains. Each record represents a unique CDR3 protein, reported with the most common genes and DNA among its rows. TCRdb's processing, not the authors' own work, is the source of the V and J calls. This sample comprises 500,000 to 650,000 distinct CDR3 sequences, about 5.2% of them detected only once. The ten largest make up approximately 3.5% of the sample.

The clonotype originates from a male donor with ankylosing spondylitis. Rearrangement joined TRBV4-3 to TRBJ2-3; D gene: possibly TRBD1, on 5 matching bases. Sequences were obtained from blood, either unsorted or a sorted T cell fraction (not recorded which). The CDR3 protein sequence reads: CASSQDRAGPLTDTQYF. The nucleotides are TGCGCCAGCAGCCAAGATCGGGCAGGGCCCCTCACAGATACGCAGTATTTT.